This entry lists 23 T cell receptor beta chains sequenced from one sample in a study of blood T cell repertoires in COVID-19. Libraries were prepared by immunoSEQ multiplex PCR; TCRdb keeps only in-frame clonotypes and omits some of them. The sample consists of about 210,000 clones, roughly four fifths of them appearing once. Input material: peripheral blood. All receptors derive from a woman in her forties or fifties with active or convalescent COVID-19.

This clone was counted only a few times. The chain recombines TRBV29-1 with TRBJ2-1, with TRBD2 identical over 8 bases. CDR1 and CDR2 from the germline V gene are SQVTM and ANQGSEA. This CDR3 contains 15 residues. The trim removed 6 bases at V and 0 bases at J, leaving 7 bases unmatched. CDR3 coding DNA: TGCAGCGTCAGCGGGGGCCGTAGCTCCTACAATGAGCAGTTCTTC. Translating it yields CSVSGGRSSYNEQFF.

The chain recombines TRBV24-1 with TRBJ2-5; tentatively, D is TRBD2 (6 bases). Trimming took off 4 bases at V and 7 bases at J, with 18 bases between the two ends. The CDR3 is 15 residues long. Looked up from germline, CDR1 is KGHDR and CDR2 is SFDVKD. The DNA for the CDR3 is TGTGCCACCAGTGAATCCGGGCGGGACCCAGGGACCCAGTACTTC. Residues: CATSESGRDPGTQYF.

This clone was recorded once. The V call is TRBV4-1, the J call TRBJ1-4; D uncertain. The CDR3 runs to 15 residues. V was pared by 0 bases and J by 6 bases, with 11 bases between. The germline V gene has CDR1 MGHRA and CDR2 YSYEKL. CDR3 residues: CASSQDPSPDEKLFF. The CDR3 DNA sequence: TGCGCCAGCAGCCAAGATCCCAGTCCCGATGAAAAACTGTTTTTT.

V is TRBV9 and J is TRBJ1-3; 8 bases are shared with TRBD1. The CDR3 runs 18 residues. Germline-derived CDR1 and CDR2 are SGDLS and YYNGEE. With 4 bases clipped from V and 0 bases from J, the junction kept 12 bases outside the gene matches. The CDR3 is CASSQLPGQGLSGNTIYF. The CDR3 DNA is TGTGCCAGCAGCCAACTCCCAGGACAGGGCCTCTCTGGAAACACCATATATTTT.

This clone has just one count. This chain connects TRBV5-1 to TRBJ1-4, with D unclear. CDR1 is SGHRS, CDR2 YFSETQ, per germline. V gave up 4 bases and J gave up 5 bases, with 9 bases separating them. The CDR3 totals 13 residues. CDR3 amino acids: CASSRSGNEKLFF. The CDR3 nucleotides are TGCGCCAGCAGCCGGTCGGGAAATGAAAAACTGTTTTTT.

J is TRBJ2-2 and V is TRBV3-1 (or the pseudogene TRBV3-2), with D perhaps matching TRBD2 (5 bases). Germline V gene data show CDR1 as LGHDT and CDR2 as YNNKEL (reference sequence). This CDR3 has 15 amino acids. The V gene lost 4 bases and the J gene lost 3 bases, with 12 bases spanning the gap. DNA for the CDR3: TGTGCCAGCAGCCCCTCGGGGTGGGACACCGGGGAGCTGTTTTTT. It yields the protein CASSPSGWDTGELFF.

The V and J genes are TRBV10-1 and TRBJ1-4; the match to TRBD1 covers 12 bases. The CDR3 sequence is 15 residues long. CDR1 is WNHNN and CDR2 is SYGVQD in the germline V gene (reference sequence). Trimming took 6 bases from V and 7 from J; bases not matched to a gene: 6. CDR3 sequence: CASSGTGGSSEKLFF. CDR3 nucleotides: TGCGCCAGCAGCGGGACAGGGGGCTCAAGTGAAAAACTGTTTTTT.

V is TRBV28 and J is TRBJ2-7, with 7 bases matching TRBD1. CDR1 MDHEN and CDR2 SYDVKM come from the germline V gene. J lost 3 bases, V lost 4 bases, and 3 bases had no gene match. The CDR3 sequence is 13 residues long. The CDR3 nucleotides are TGTGCCAGCAGTTCCGGGACAGTCTACGAGCAGTACTTC. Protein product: CASSSGTVYEQYF.

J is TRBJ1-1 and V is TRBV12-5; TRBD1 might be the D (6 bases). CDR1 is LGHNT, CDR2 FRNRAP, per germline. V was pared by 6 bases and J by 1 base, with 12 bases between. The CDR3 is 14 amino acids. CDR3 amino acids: CASGRDTGNTEAFF. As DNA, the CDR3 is TGTGCTAGTGGCCGGGACACTGGGAACACTGAAGCTTTCTTT.

The CDR3: CASSAPRDSSGNTIYF. DNA of the CDR3: TGTGCCAGCAGTGCCCCTCGGGACAGCTCTGGAAACACCATATATTTT. The rearrangement uses TRBV28 and TRBJ1-3; 7 bases fit TRBD1. The CDR3 length is 16 residues. Trimming cost V 5 bases and J 0 bases; bases outside gene matches: 7. CDR1 is MDHEN and CDR2 is SYDVKM in the germline V gene.

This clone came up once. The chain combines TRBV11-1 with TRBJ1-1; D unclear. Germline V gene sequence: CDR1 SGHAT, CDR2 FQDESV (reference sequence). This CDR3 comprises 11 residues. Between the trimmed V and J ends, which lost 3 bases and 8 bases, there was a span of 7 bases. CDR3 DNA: TGTGCCAGCAGCTTCCAGACAGAAGCTTTCTTT. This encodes CASSFQTEAFF. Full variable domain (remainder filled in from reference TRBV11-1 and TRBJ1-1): EAEVAQSPRYKITEKSQAVAFWCDPISGHATLYWYRQILGQGPELLVQFQDESVVDDSQLPKDRFSAERLKGVDSTLKIQPAELGDSAMYLCASSFQTEAFFGQGTRLTVV.

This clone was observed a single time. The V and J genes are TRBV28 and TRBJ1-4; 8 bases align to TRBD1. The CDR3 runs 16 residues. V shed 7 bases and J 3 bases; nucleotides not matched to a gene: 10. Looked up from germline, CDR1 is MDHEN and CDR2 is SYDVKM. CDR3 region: CASTFTGGRANEKLFF. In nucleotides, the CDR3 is TGTGCCAGCACCTTCACAGGGGGAAGAGCTAATGAAAAACTGTTTTTT.

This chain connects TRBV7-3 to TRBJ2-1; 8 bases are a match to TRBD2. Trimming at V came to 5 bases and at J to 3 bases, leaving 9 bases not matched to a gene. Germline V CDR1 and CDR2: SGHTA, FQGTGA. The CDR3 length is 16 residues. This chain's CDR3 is CASSASGRNRYNEQFF. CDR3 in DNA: TGTGCCAGCAGCGCAAGCGGGAGAAACCGCTACAATGAGCAGTTCTTC.

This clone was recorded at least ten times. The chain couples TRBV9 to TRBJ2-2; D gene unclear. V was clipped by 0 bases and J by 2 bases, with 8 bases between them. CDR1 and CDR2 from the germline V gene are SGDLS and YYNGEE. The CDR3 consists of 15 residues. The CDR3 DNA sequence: TGTGCCAGCAGCGTAGGAACGGTTAACACCGGGGAGCTGTTTTTT. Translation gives CASSVGTVNTGELFF.

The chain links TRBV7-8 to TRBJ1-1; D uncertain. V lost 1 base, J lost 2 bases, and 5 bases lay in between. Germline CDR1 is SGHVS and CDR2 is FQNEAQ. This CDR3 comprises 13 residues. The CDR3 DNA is TGTGCCAGCAGCTTAGACAGTAACACTGAAGCTTTCTTT. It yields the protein CASSLDSNTEAFF.

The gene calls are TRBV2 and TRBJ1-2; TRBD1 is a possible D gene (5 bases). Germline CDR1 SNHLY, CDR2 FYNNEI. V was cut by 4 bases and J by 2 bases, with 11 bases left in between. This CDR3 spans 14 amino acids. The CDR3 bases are TGTGCCAGCAGTGCCCAGGGATCAAACTATGGCTACACCTTC. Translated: CASSAQGSNYGYTF.

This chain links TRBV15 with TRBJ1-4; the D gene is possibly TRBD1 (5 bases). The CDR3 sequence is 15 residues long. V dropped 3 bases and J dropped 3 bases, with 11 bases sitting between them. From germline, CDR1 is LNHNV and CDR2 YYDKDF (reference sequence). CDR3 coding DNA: TGTGCCACCAGCAGTTTTAGGGGCTCTAATGAAAAACTGTTTTTT. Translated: CATSSFRGSNEKLFF.

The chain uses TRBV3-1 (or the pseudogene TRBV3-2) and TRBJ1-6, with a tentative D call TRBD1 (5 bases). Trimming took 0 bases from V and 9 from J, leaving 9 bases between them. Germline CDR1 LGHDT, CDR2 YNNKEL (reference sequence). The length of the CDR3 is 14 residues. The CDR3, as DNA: TGTGCCAGCAGCCAAGATGGGGGGACTTCACCCCTCCACTTT. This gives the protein CASSQDGGTSPLHF.

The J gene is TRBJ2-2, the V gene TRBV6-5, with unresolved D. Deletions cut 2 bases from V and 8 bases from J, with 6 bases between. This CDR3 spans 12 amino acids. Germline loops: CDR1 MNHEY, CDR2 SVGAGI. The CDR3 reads CASSYQTGELFF. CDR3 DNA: TGTGCCAGCAGTTACCAGACAGGGGAGCTGTTTTTT.

The CDR3 bases are TGTGCCAGCAGTTTCCCCGGTCGGGACATCACAGATACGCAGTATTTT. Its protein product is CASSFPGRDITDTQYF. The chain combines TRBV5-4 with TRBJ2-3, with D tentatively TRBD1 (6 bases). CDR1 and CDR2 (germline): SGHNT, YYREEE (reference sequence). The V end was cut by 5 bases, the J end by 2 bases, with 18 bases between. The CDR3 is made up of 16 amino acids.

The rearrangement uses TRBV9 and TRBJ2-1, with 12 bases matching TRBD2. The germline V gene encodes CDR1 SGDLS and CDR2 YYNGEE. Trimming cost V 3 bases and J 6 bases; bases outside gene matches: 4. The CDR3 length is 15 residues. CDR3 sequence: CASSGLTSGSNEQFF. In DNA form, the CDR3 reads TGTGCCAGCAGCGGGTTGACTAGCGGGAGCAATGAGCAGTTCTTC.

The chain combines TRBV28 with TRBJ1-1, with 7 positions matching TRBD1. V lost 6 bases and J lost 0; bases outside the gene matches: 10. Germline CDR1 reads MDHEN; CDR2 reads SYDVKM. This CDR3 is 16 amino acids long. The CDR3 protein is CASSLRGQLMNTEAFF. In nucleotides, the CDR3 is TGTGCCAGCAGCCTCAGGGGACAGCTAATGAACACTGAAGCTTTCTTT.

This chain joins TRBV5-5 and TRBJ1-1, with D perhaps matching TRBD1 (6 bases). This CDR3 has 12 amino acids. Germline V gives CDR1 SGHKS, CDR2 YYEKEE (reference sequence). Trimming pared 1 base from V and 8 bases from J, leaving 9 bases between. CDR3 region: CASSLWGGEAFF. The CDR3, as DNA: TGTGCCAGCAGCTTGTGGGGGGGCGAAGCTTTCTTT.